The 32 T cell receptor beta chains in this list originate from one sample, sequenced in a study of cytomegalovirus exposure and HLA in healthy donors. The table came from immunoSEQ multiplex PCR; TCRdb's copy has only in-frame clones and leaves some out. The table has 170,000 or so clones, around 85% seen once. Specimen: PBMCs. These receptors were taken from a man younger than 35 in good health and CMV-seropositive.

This clone was seen only a few times. J is TRBJ2-3 and V is TRBV30; no reliable D call. The CDR3 runs to 12 residues. Trimming took 0 bases from V and 6 from J, leaving 7 bases between them. The V gene's germline CDR1 is GTSNPN and CDR2 SVGIG (reference sequence). The CDR3 region is CAWSVIMDTQYF. CDR3 DNA sequence: TGTGCCTGGAGTGTAATTATGGATACGCAGTATTTT.

As concerns this clone: The same CDR3 also results from other DNA sequences found in this sample. V usage is TRBV28 and J usage is TRBJ2-5; 7 nucleotides agree with TRBD1. In germline, CDR1 is MDHEN, CDR2 SYDVKM. CDR3 size: 13 residues. Trimming removed 3 bases from V and 2 bases from J; junction bases left unmatched: 0. The CDR3: CASSLGQQETQYF. CDR3 bases: TGTGCCAGCAGTTTGGGACAGCAAGAGACCCAGTACTTC.

The CDR3 loop is CASSYVPSRGTEAFF. The DNA for the CDR3 is TGTGCCAGCAGTTACGTTCCTTCCAGGGGGACTGAAGCTTTCTTT. V usage is TRBV6-5 and J usage is TRBJ1-1, with TRBD1 identical over 7 bases. The trim removed 2 bases at V and 5 bases at J, leaving 8 bases unmatched. Germline V gene data show CDR1 as MNHEY and CDR2 as SVGAGI. The CDR3 consists of 15 residues.

The CDR3 sequence: CATSRLGGSTYEQYF. CDR3 coding DNA: TGTGCCACCAGCAGGCTGGGGGGGTCAACCTACGAGCAGTACTTC. The rearrangement links TRBV15 to TRBJ2-7; TRBD2 aligns across 7 bases. The CDR3 is 15 amino acids. Germline-derived CDR1 and CDR2 are LNHNV and YYDKDF (reference sequence). V trimming: 3 bases; J trimming: 2 bases; junction bases outside the gene matches: 7.

The CDR3 sequence is CASSSADTPGQLSSGANVLTF. The CDR3 nucleotides are TGCGCCAGCAGCTCAGCCGATACTCCGGGACAGTTGAGCTCTGGGGCCAACGTCCTGACTTTC. The genes are TRBV5-1 and TRBJ2-6; 7 nucleotides line up with TRBD1. V shed 3 bases and J 0 bases; nucleotides not matched to a gene: 18. Germline V gives CDR1 SGHRS, CDR2 YFSETQ. This CDR3 is built from 21 residues. Variable domain in full (rest from reference TRBV5-1 and TRBJ2-6): KAGVTQTPRYLIKTRGQQVTLSCSPISGHRSVSWYQQTPGQGLQFLFEYFSETQRNKGNFPGRFSGRQFSNSRSEMNVSTLELGDSALYLCASSSADTPGQLSSGANVLTFGAGSRLTVL.

The chain links TRBV6-1 to TRBJ2-5; D perhaps matches TRBD2 (6 bases). Germline assignment: CDR1 MNHNS and CDR2 SASEGT. The CDR3 spans 15 residues. The V end lost 1 base, the J end lost 6 bases, and 15 bases lay between the germline ends. CDR3: CASSEGSGGVQTQYF. CDR3 sequence (DNA): TGTGCCAGCAGTGAAGGCTCCGGCGGGGTACAGACCCAGTACTTC.

V gene TRBV6-5 combines with J gene TRBJ2-4, with D perhaps TRBD1 (6 bases). The germline V and J ends were trimmed by 5 bases and 2 bases, with 10 bases remaining between them. This CDR3 is built from 14 residues. Germline lookup yields CDR1 MNHEY and CDR2 SVGAGI. The DNA for the CDR3 is TGTGCCAGCAGTCTCCGGGACACCAAAAACATTCAGTACTTC. It specifies CASSLRDTKNIQYF.

The chain joins TRBV5-1 to TRBJ2-1; TRBD2 matches at 10 bases. Germline V lookup: CDR1 SGHRS, CDR2 YFSETQ. This CDR3 has 16 amino acids. V shed 4 bases, J shed 7 bases, and the junction held 11 bases outside the gene matches. For the CDR3, the DNA is TGCGCCAGCAGCACAAGCGGGGGGGCAGATTTGAATGAGCAGTTCTTC. This translates into CASSTSGGADLNEQFF.

This chain uses TRBV5-6 with TRBJ2-7; tentative D call: TRBD1 (5 bases). The germline V gene encodes CDR1 SGHDT and CDR2 YYEEEE. The CDR3 has 14 residues. V lost 0 bases and J 4 bases, leaving 11 bases between the germline ends. CDR3 nucleotides: TGTGCCAGCAGCTTGGGCAGGGTCGGGTACGAGCAGTACTTC. Its translation: CASSLGRVGYEQYF.

The rearrangement uses TRBV20-1 and TRBJ1-1, with a possible D match to TRBD1 (5 bases). The CDR3 totals 11 residues. Trimming removed 6 bases at V and 7 bases at J, with 12 bases between. Germline V gene data show CDR1 as DFQATT and CDR2 as SNEGSKA (reference sequence). The CDR3 reads CSAQPQVEAFF. Written as DNA, the CDR3 is TGCAGTGCGCAACCACAGGTTGAAGCTTTCTTT.

The chain recombines TRBV9 with TRBJ2-7, with D tentatively TRBD2 (5 bases). V was pared by 4 bases and J by 6 bases, with 14 bases between. Per the germline V gene, CDR1 is SGDLS and CDR2 is YYNGEE. The CDR3 is 13 residues long. The CDR3 DNA sequence: TGTGCCAGCAGCCCCAAGGGAGTTTCCGAGCAGTACTTC. Its translation is CASSPKGVSEQYF.

V usage is TRBV6-4 and J usage is TRBJ2-2; 10 nucleotides agree with TRBD2. This CDR3 spans 14 amino acids. Losses at the gene ends were 6 bases for V and 8 bases for J; bases not matched to a gene: 6. Germline values: CDR1 MRHNA, CDR2 SNTAGT. DNA of the CDR3: TGTGCCAGCAGACTAGCGGGATATACAGGGGAGCTGTTTTTT. Translation gives CASRLAGYTGELFF.

J is TRBJ2-7 and V is TRBV29-1, with D perhaps TRBD2 (6 bases). Deletions cut 3 bases from V and 2 bases from J, with 17 bases between. CDR1 and CDR2 from the germline V gene are SQVTM and ANQGSEA. The CDR3 contains 15 residues. In nucleotides, the CDR3 is TGCAGCGTTGAGGGAGGTAGGGACTTTACCTACGAGCAGTACTTC. Its protein product is CSVEGGRDFTYEQYF.

J is TRBJ1-2 and V is TRBV28; D may be TRBD1 (5 bases). In germline, CDR1 is MDHEN, CDR2 SYDVKM. The CDR3 spans 17 residues. Trimming left V 4 bases short and J 7 bases short, with 25 bases between. CDR3 coding DNA: TGTGCCAGCAGTTCCCAGACTGATAAGGGGAGGGGAACTGGCTACACCTTC. Translated: CASSSQTDKGRGTGYTF.

The genes are TRBV19 and TRBJ2-2, with D perhaps TRBD2 (6 bases). Germline loops: CDR1 LNHDA, CDR2 SQIVND (reference sequence). The germline V and J ends were trimmed by 0 bases and 5 bases, with 10 bases remaining between them. The CDR3 length is 15 residues. The chain's CDR3 is CASSIEAGRTGELFF. In DNA form, the CDR3 reads TGTGCCAGTAGTATAGAGGCAGGGAGGACCGGGGAGCTGTTTTTT. The full variable domain, its missing parts supplied by reference TRBV19 and TRBJ2-2, is DGGITQSPKYLFRKEGQNVTLSCEQNLNHDAMYWYRQDPGQGLRLIYYSQIVNDFQKGDIAEGYSVSREKKESFPLTVTSAQKNPTAFYLCASSIEAGRTGELFFGEGSRLTVL.

The rearrangement uses TRBV11-3 and TRBJ2-5, with D possibly being TRBD2 (5 bases). The CDR3 runs to 16 residues. Germline V gene data show CDR1 as SGHNT and CDR2 as YENEEA. Trimming removed 5 bases at V and 1 base at J, with 17 bases between. In DNA form, the CDR3 reads TGTGCCAGCAGCCCAGGCCGGCGGGTGATCCAAGAGACCCAGTACTTC. It specifies CASSPGRRVIQETQYF.

The chain links TRBV6-6 to TRBJ1-2, with D maybe TRBD1 (6 bases). CDR3 length equals 16 residues. CDR1 and CDR2 (germline): MNHNY, SVGAGI (reference sequence). The germline V and J ends were trimmed by 0 bases and 5 bases, with 16 bases remaining between them. The CDR3 loop reads CASSYSSGQNLYGYTF. The DNA of the CDR3 is TGTGCCAGCAGTTACTCATCGGGACAAAACCTTTATGGCTACACCTTC.

V usage is TRBV28 and J usage is TRBJ2-7; 8 nucleotides line up with TRBD2. There are 15 residues in the CDR3. Germline V gene data show CDR1 as MDHEN and CDR2 as SYDVKM. V shed 6 bases and J 2 bases; nucleotides not matched to a gene: 9. This CDR3 is CASSPTLLAAYEQYF. In DNA, the CDR3 is TGTGCCAGCAGCCCGACTCTACTAGCGGCCTACGAGCAGTACTTC.

The CDR3: CAWSVMGNSGNTIYF. As DNA, the CDR3 is TGTGCCTGGAGTGTAATGGGCAACTCTGGAAACACCATATATTTT. This chain joins TRBV30 and TRBJ1-3; D not resolved. The CDR3 runs to 15 residues. Germline values: CDR1 GTSNPN, CDR2 SVGIG (reference sequence). V lost 0 bases and J 0 bases, leaving 9 bases between the germline ends.

This clone has more than one count but fewer than ten. The V call is TRBV2, the J call TRBJ2-7; possibly TRBD2 for D (5 bases). There are 12 residues in the CDR3. Per germline, CDR1 SNHLY and CDR2 FYNNEI. Trimming shortened V by 6 bases and J by 4 bases, and 10 bases separated the two germline ends. In DNA, the CDR3 is TGTGCCAGCAGCGTCGAGGGTTACGAGCAGTACTTC. This encodes CASSVEGYEQYF.

The CDR3 protein is CASSLTGGVNTEAFF. CDR3 nucleotides: TGTGCCAGCAGTTTAACAGGGGGGGTGAACACTGAAGCTTTCTTT. The rearrangement uses TRBV28 and TRBJ1-1; 8 nucleotides agree with TRBD1. Trimming took 2 bases from V and 0 from J; bases not matched to a gene: 2. CDR3 length equals 15 residues. Germline CDR1 is MDHEN and CDR2 is SYDVKM.

This chain joins TRBV6-1 and TRBJ1-5; maybe TRBD1 (5 bases). Germline V gene data show CDR1 as MNHNS and CDR2 as SASEGT. This CDR3 spans 14 amino acids. Trimming pared 6 bases from V and 0 bases from J, leaving 9 bases between. The CDR3 nucleotides are TGTGCCAGCAGCGCAGGGCCTAGCAATCAGCCCCAGCATTTT. Translating it yields CASSAGPSNQPQHF.

This sequence joins TRBV2 and TRBJ2-2; no clear D gene. V was clipped by 8 bases and J by 8 bases, with 6 bases between them. Germline assignment: CDR1 SNHLY and CDR2 FYNNEI. The CDR3 has 10 amino acids. CDR3 nucleotides: TGTGCCAGCCTTATGGGGGAGCTGTTTTTT. Translating it yields CASLMGELFF.

Here the CDR3 reads CASRNSGRSTDTQYF. The CDR3 nucleotides are TGTGCCAGCAGAAACAGCGGGCGATCCACAGATACGCAGTATTTT. This chain joins TRBV28 and TRBJ2-3; perhaps TRBD2 as D (6 bases). The CDR3 runs 15 residues. Trimming took 6 bases from V and 2 from J, leaving 15 bases between them. Germline V gene data show CDR1 as MDHEN and CDR2 as SYDVKM.

The chain combines TRBV7-9 with TRBJ2-3; D is ambiguous. Germline V gives CDR1 SEHNR, CDR2 FQNEAQ (reference sequence). This CDR3 comprises 14 residues. V shed 1 base and J shed 0 bases, with 5 bases lying between them. The CDR3, as DNA: TGTGCCAGCAGCTTAGTTGTAAGCACAGATACGCAGTATTTT. Protein sequence: CASSLVVSTDTQYF.

This chain uses TRBV28 with TRBJ2-3; 9 bases fit TRBD2. Per germline, CDR1 MDHEN and CDR2 SYDVKM. CDR3 length equals 17 residues. V was pared by 4 bases and J by 4 bases, with 12 bases of the junction left unmatched. The chain's CDR3 is CASSSIAGAQGADTQYF. CDR3 DNA sequence: TGTGCCAGCAGTTCGATAGCGGGAGCTCAAGGTGCAGATACGCAGTATTTT.

The chain is built from TRBV13 and TRBJ1-1; D is unclear. V shed 0 bases and J shed 3 bases, with 11 bases lying between them. The CDR3 totals 15 residues. Germline values: CDR1 PRHDT, CDR2 FYEKMQ (reference sequence). The CDR3 reads CASSLGRRVDTEAFF. The CDR3 nucleotides are TGTGCCAGCAGCTTAGGCCGGAGGGTTGACACTGAAGCTTTCTTT.

The J gene is TRBJ2-3, the V gene TRBV7-3, with TRBD1 matching 7 bases. CDR1 is SGHTA, CDR2 FQGTGA, per germline. Trimming removed 5 bases from V and 2 bases from J; junction bases left unmatched: 1. This CDR3 has 13 residues. CDR3 sequence (DNA): TGTGCCAGCAGCAGGGGGCCCACAGATACGCAGTATTTT. It translates to CASSRGPTDTQYF.

This clone appeared a few times. The chain carries TRBV5-6 and TRBJ1-2; TRBD1 aligns across 7 bases. Germline V lookup: CDR1 SGHDT, CDR2 YYEEEE. The junction had 16 bases not matched to a gene; V was cut back by 3 bases and J by 8 bases. This CDR3 spans 16 amino acids. In DNA form, the CDR3 reads TGTGCCAGCAGCTACTACGAAACCAGGGGGGTCCAAGGCTACACCTTC. This translates into CASSYYETRGVQGYTF. Using reference TRBV5-6 and TRBJ1-2 for the parts outside the CDR3, the full variable domain is DAGVTQSPTHLIKTRGQQVTLRCSPKSGHDTVSWYQQALGQGPQFIFQYYEEEERQRGNFPDRFSGHQFPNYSSELNVNALLLGDSALYLCASSYYETRGVQGYTFGSGTRLTVV.

The chain recombines TRBV6-5 with TRBJ2-3, with 7 bases matching TRBD1. CDR3 length: 15 amino acids. From germline, CDR1 is MNHEY and CDR2 SVGAGI. The J segment lost 2 bases and the V segment lost 0 bases, leaving 2 bases of the junction unmatched. The CDR3 loop is CASSYSGTVTDTQYF. In nucleotides, the CDR3 is TGTGCCAGCAGTTACTCCGGGACAGTCACAGATACGCAGTATTTT.

This clone showed up just once. It is unclear where the CDR3 begins or ends on the DNA, so no DNA is shown, and the CDR3 is as TCRdb lists it. The chain uses TRBV5-1 and TRBJ2-5; the table's TRBD2 call for D was not verified on the DNA. Germline-derived CDR1 and CDR2 are SGHRS and YFSETQ. Termini included, the CDR3 measures 14 amino acids. CDR3 loop: CASSSSGGRETQYF.

This rearrangement joins TRBV9 to TRBJ1-1; 10 bases align to TRBD1. Per the germline V gene, CDR1 is SGDLS and CDR2 is YYNGEE. V was clipped by 0 bases and J by 3 bases; unmatched bases: 8. This CDR3 region has 17 residues. CDR3 sequence (DNA): TGTGCCAGCAGCGTAGCCACGTCCGGGACAGGGGACACTGAAGCTTTCTTT. Its translation: CASSVATSGTGDTEAFF.